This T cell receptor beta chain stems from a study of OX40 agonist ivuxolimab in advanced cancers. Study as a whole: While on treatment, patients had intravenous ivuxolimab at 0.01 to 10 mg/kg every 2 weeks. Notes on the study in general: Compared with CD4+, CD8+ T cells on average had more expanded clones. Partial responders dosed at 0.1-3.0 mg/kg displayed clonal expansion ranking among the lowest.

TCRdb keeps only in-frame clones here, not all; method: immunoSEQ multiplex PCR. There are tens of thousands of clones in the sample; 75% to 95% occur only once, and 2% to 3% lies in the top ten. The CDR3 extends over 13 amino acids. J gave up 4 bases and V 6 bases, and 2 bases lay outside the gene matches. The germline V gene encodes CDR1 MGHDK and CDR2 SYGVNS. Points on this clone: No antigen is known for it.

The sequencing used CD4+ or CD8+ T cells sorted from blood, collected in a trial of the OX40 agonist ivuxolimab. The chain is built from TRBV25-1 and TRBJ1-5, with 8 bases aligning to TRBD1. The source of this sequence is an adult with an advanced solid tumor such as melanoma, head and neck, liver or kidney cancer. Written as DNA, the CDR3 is TGTGCCAGCAGAGGACAGGGAAATCAGCCCCAGCATTTT. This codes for CASRGQGNQPQHF.